The present T cell receptor beta chain was sequenced within a study of cytomegalovirus exposure and HLA in healthy donors. V lost 3 bases to trimming and J lost 8 bases, with 20 bases between them. The CDR3 consists of 16 residues. Germline assignment: CDR1 LNHDA and CDR2 SQIVND (reference sequence). It was with 60 Vbeta and 13 Jbeta primers that the PCR ran. Clones were read by immunoSEQ multiplex PCR, and TCRdb kept only the in-frame ones, dropping some. The sample carries 100,000 or so clones, roughly four fifths recorded once. The table lists this clone with a count of one. The V call is TRBV19, the J call TRBJ1-5; no firm D call. The TCR originated in a male donor in good health and CMV-seropositive. The sequenced sample consisted of PBMCs. The CDR3 spells CASSILIRRPGEPQHF. The CDR3 DNA reads TGTGCCAGTAGTATCCTCATCCGACGGCCCGGGGAGCCCCAGCATTTT.